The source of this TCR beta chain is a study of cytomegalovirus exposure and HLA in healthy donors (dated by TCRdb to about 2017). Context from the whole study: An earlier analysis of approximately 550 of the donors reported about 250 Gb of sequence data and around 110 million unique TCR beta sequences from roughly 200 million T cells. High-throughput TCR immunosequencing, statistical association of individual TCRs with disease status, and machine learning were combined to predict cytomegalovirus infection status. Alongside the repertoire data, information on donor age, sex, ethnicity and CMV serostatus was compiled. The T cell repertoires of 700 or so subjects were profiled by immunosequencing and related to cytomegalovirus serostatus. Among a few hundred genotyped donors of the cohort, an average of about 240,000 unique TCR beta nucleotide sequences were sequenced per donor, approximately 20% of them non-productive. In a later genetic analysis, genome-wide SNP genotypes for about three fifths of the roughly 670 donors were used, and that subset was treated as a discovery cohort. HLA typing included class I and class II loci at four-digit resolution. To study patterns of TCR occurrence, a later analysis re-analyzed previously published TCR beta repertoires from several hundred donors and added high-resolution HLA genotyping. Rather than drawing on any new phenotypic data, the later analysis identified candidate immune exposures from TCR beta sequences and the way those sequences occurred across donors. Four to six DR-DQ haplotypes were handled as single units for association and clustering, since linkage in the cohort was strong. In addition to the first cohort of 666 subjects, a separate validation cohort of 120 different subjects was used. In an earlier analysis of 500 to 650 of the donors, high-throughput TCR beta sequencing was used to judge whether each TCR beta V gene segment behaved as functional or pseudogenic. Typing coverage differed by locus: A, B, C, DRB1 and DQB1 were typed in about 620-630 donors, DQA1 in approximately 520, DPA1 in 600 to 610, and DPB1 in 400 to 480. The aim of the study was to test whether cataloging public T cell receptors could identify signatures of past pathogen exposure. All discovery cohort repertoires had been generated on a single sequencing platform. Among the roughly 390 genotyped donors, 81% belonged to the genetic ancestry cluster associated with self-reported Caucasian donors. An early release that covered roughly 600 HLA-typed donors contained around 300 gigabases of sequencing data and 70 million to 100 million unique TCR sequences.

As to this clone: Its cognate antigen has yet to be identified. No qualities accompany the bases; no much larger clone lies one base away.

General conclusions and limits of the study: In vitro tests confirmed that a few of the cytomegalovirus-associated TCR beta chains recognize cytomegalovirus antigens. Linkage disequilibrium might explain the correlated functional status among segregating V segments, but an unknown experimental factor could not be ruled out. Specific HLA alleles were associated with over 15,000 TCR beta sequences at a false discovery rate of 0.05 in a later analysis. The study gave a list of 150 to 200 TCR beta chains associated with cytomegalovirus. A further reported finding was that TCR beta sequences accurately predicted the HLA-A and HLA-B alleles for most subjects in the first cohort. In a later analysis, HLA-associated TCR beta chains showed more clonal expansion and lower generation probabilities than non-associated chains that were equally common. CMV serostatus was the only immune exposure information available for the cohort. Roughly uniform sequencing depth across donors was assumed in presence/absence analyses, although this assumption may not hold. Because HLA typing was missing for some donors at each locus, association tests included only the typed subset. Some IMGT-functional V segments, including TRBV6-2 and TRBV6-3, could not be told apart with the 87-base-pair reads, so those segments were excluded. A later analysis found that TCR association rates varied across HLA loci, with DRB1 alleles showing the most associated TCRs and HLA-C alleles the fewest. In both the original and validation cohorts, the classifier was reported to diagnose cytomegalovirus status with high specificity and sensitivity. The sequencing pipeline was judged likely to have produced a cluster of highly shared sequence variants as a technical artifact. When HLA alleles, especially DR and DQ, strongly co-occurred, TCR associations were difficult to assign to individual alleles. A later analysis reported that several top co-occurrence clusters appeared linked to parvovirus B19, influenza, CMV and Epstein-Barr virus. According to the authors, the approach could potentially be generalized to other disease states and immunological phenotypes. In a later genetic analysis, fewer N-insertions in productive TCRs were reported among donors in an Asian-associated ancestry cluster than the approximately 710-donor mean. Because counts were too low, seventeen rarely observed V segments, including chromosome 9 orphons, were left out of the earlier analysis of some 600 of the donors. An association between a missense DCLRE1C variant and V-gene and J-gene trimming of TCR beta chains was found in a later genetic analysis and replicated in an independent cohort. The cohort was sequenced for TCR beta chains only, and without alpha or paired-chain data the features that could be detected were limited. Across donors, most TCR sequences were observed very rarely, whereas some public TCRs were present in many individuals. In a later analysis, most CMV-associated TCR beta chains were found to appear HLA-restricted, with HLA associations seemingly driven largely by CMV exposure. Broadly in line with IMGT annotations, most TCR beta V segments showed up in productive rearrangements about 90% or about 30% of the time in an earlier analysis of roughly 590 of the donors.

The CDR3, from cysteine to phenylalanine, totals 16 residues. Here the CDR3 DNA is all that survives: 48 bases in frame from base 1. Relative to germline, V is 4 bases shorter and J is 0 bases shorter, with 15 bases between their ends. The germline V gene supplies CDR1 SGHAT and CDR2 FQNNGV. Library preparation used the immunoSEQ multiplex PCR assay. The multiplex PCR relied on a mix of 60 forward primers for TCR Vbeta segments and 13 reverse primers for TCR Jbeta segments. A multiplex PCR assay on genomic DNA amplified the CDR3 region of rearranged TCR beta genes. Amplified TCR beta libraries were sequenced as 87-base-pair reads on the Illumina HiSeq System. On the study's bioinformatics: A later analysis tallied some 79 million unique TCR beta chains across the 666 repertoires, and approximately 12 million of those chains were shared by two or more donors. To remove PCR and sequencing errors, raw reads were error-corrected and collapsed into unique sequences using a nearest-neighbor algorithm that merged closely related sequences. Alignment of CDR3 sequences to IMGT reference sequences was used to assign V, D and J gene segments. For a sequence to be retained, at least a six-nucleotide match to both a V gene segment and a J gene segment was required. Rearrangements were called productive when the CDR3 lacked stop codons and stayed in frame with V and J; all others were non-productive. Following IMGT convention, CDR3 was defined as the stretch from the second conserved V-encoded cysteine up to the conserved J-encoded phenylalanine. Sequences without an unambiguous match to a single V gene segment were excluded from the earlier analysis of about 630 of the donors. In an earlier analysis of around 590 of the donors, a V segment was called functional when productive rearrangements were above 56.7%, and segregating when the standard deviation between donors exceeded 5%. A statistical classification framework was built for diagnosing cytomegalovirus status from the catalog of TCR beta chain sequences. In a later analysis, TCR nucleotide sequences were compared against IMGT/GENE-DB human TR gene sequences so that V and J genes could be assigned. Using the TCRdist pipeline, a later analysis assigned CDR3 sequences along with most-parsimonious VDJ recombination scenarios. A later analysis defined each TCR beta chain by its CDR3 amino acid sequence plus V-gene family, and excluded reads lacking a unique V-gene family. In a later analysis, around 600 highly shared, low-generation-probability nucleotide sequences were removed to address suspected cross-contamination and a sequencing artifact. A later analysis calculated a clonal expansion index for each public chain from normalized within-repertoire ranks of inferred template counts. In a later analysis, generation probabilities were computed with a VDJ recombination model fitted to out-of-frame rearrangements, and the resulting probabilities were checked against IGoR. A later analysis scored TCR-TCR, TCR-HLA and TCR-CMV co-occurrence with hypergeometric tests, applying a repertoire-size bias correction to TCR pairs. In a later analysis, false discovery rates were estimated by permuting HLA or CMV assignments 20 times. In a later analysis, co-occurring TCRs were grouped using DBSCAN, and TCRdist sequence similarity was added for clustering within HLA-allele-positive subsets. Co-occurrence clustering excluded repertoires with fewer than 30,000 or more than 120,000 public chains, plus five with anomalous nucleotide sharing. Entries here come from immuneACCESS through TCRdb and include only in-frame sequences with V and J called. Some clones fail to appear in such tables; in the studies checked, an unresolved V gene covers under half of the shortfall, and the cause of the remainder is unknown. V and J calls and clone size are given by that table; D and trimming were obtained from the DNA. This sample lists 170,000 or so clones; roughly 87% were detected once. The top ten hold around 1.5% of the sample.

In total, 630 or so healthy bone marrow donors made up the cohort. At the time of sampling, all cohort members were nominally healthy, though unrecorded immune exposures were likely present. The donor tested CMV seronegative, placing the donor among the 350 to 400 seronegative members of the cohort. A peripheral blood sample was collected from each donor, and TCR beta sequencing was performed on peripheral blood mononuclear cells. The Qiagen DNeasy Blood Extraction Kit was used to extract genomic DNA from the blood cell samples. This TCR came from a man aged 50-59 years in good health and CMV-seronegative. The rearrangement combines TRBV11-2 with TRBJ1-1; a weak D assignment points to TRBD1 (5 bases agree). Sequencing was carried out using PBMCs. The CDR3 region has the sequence CASSSARGLLNTEAFF. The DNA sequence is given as TGTGCCAGCAGCTCCGCACGGGGGTTGCTGAACACTGAAGCTTTCTTT.